This T cell receptor beta chain is drawn from a study of radiation and T cells in renal cell carcinoma. As for the study in general: Nephrectomy followed 15 Gy stereotactic body radiation by 4 weeks. General study findings and limits: In blood, top tumor clones expanded by 2 weeks, shrinking by 4. Without pretreatment biopsies, baseline tumor clonotype presence was undetermined.

This clone was picked up a small number of times. What it recognizes is unknown. The CDR3 runs 11 residues. V lost 6 bases and J 4 bases, leaving 6 bases between the germline ends. CDR1 and CDR2 (germline): MNHEY, SVGAGI. The data were produced by immunoSEQ multiplex PCR, yet TCRdb's version contains in-frame clones alone and is incomplete. The repertoire holds 100,000 or so clones, approximately 86% seen once, with almost 8% in the top ten. Time point here: baseline pretreatment blood. Treatment specified: 15 Gy SBRT to primary tumor, nephrectomy 4 weeks later. This sequence originates from a man aged 50-59 years with renal cell carcinoma. The chain employs TRBV6-5 and TRBJ1-2; a weak D match, TRBD1 (5 bases). Source: blood, taken from a patient whose treatment included radiotherapy and nephrectomy. For the CDR3, the DNA is TGTGCCAGCAGCGACAGCTATGGCTACACCTTC. It specifies CASSDSYGYTF.